Given below is one TCR beta chain in context. The sample comes from a study of OX40 agonist ivuxolimab in advanced cancers. Measured with immunoSEQ multiplex PCR; TCRdb has only the in-frame clones, and not every one. The data contain 26,000 or so clones, approximately 85% of them singletons. Trimming at V came to 3 bases and at J to 8 bases, leaving 15 bases not matched to a gene. Per the germline V gene, CDR1 is SGDLS and CDR2 is YYNGEE. The CDR3 covers 17 residues. Sequenced here: CD4+ or CD8+ T cells sorted from blood, sampled in a trial of the OX40 agonist ivuxolimab. This receptor was obtained from an adult with an advanced solid tumor such as melanoma, head and neck, liver or kidney cancer. This chain uses TRBV9 with TRBJ2-1, with 9 positions matching TRBD2. The CDR3 loop is CASSATPGGRAEYEQFF. The CDR3 coding sequence is TGTGCCAGCAGCGCTACCCCGGGCGGGAGGGCCGAGTATGAGCAGTTCTTC. The whole variable domain, remainder taken from reference TRBV9 and TRBJ2-1, is DSGVTQTPKHLITATGQRVTLRCSPRSGDLSVYWYQQSLDQGLQFLIQYYNGEERAKGNILERFSAQQFPDLHSELNLSSLELGDSALYFCASSATPGGRAEYEQFFGPGTRLTVL.